This T cell receptor beta chain was captured by sequencing in a study of metastatic and nonmetastatic thyroid tumors. In the study overall: Repertoire comparisons spanned blood and tumor or nodule tissue from malignant and benign thyroid patients.

This CDR3 has 16 residues. With V trimmed by 4 bases and J by 4 bases, 9 bases remained unmatched. Germline CDR1 KGHDR, CDR2 SFDVKD. Regarding this clone: Its antigen is unidentified.

In the authors' methods: The study took CDR3 differences across clinicopathological groups and made a distant-metastasis classifier for papillary thyroid cancer from them. TCRdb reprocessed the PCR reads via MiXCR. The V and J calls and clone size are TCRdb's, not the authors'. Of under 5,000 clones listed, roughly 35% are singletons. Points from the study as a whole: TCR beta diversity was reportedly significantly higher in malignant thyroid tumors than benign nodules, in blood and tumor.

No treatment of any kind had been given to any patient before thyroid surgery. The chain combines TRBV24-1 with TRBJ1-2, with 9 bases aligning to TRBD1. The source is a male donor with papillary thyroid cancer or a benign thyroid nodule (not recorded which). Some clones in this sample may be carry-over from other donors' samples. The specimen sequenced was adjacent normal tissue. In nucleotides, the CDR3 is TGTGCCACCAGTGAAGCCTCGACAGGGGGGATCTATGGCTACACCTTC. Its translation: CATSEASTGGIYGYTF.